This TCR beta chain stems from a study of human T cells and chemical hapten exposure. V lost 8 bases and J lost 3; bases outside the gene matches: 7. The CDR3 loop spans 16 amino acids. Sample time point: pre-sensitization, week 0. The treatment here: therapeutic diphenylcyclopropenone sensitization with weekly scalp DPC. Ahead of applying each patch test, blood was sampled. Individual cDNA molecules each carried unique molecular identifiers attached by the library. A single record per CDR3 protein comes from TCRdb applying MiXCR to the RACE reads. The table shows fewer than 300,000 distinct CDR3 sequences, with approximately 7.5% occurring only once. There are a few counts of this clonotype.

The chain combines TRBV6-7 with TRBJ2-7; 16 bases map to TRBD2. TRBV6-7 is flagged as an ORF with uncertain function. The material was whole blood, obtained in connection with sensitization to the hapten diphenylcyclopropenone (DPC). The clonotype originates from a young man with alopecia areata. Some clones in this sample may be carry-over from other donors' samples. The CDR3 spells CASGSGTSGGVYEQYV. For the CDR3, the DNA is TGTGCCAGCGGCTCCGGGACTAGCGGGGGGGTCTACGAGCAGTACGTC.